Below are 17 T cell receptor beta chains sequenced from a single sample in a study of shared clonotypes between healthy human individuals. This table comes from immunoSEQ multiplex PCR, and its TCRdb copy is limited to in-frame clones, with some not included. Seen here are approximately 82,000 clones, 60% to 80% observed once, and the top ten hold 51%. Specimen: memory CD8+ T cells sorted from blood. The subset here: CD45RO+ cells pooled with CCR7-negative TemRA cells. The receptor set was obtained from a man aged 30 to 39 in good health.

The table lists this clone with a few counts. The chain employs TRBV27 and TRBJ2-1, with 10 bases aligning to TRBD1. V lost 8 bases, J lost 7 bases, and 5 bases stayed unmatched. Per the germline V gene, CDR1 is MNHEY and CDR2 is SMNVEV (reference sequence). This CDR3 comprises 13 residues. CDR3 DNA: TGTGCCAGCTCGGGACAGGGGACTAATGAGCAGTTCTTC. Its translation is CASSGQGTNEQFF.

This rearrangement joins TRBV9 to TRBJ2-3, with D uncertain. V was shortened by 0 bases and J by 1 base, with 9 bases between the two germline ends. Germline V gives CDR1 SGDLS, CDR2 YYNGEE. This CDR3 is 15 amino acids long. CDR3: CASSVDDGRTDTQYF. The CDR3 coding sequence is TGTGCCAGCAGCGTAGACGACGGCCGCACAGATACGCAGTATTTT.

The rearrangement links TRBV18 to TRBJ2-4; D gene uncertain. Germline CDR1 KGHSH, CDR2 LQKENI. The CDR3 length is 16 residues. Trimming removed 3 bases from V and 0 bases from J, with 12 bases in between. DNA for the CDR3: TGTGCCAGCTCACCTAAGGACCACCTAGCCAAAAACATTCAGTACTTC. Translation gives CASSPKDHLAKNIQYF.

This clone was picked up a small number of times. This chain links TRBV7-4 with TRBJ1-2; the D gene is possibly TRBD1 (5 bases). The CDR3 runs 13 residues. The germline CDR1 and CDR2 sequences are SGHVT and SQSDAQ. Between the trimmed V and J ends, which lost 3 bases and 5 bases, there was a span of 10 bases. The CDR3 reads CASSFGGLYGYTF. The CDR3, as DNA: TGTGCCAGCAGCTTTGGGGGGTTATATGGCTACACCTTC.

CDR3 protein: CAWSTGQGNQPQHF. The CDR3 coding sequence is TGTGCCTGGAGTACCGGACAGGGCAATCAGCCCCAGCATTTT. The chain employs TRBV30 and TRBJ1-5; TRBD1 matches 7 bases. CDR1 is GTSNPN and CDR2 is SVGIG in the germline V gene (reference sequence). This CDR3 comprises 14 residues. V lost 2 bases to trimming and J lost 2 bases; unmatched junction nucleotides: 3.

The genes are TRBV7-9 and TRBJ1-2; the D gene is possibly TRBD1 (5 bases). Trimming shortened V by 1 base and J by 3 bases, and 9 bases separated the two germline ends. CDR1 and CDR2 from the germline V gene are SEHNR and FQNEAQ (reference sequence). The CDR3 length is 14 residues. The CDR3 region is CASSLVQGDYGYTF. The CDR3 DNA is TGTGCCAGCAGCTTAGTTCAGGGAGACTATGGCTACACCTTC.

Here the CDR3 DNA reads TGTGCCACCAGCTTGGACAGGGGATACTACGAGCAGTACTTC. Amino acid sequence: CATSLDRGYYEQYF. The chain carries TRBV15 and TRBJ2-7, with 9 bases aligning to TRBD1. The CDR3 loop spans 14 amino acids. Germline CDR1 LNHNV, CDR2 YYDKDF (reference sequence). J gave up 3 bases and V 5 bases, and 5 bases lay outside the gene matches. Full variable domain (remainder filled in from reference TRBV15 and TRBJ2-7): DAMVIQNPRYQVTQFGKPVTLSCSQTLNHNVMYWYQQKSSQAPKLLFHYYDKDFNNEADTPDNFQSRRPNTSFCFLDIRSPGLGDTAMYLCATSLDRGYYEQYFGPGTRLTVT.

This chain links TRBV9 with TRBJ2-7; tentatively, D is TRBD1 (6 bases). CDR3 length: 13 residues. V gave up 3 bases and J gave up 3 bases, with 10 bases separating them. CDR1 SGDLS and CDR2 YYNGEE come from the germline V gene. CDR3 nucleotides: TGTGCCAGCAGCGCCAGGGGCAGCTACGAGCAGTACTTC. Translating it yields CASSARGSYEQYF.

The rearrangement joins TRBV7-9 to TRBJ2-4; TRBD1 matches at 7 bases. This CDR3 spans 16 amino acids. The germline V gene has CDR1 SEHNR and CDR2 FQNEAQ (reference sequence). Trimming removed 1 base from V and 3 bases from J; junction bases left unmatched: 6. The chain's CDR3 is CASSLVIGGSKNIQYF. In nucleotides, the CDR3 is TGTGCCAGCAGCTTAGTGATAGGGGGCAGCAAAAACATTCAGTACTTC.

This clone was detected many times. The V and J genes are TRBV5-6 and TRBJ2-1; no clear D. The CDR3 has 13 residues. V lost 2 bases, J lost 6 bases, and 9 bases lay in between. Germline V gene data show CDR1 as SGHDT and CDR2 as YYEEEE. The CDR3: CASSLYNSNEQFF. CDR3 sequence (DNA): TGTGCCAGCAGCTTATATAATAGCAATGAGCAGTTCTTC.

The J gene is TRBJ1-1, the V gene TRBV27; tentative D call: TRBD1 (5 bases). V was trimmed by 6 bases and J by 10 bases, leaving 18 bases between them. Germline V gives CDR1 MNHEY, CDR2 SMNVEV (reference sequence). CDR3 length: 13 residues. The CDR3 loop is CASSPRDSLRAFF. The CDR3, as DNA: TGTGCCAGCAGCCCAAGGGACTCCTTGCGAGCTTTCTTT.

The CDR3 sequence: CASSLGTSQETQYF. In nucleotides, the CDR3 is TGTGCCAGCAGTTTAGGGACTAGCCAAGAGACCCAGTACTTC. The chain is built from TRBV28 and TRBJ2-5, with 8 bases lining up with TRBD2. CDR1 and CDR2 from the germline V gene are MDHEN and SYDVKM. The junction had 0 bases not matched to a gene; V was cut back by 2 bases and J by 1 base. The CDR3 has 14 amino acids.

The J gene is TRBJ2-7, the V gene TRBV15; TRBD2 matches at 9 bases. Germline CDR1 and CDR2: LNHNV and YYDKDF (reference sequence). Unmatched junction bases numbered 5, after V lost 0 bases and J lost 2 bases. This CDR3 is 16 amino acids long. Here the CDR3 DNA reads TGTGCCACCAGCAGAGATCGCGCGGGAGGGCCCTACGAGCAGTACTTC. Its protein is CATSRDRAGGPYEQYF.

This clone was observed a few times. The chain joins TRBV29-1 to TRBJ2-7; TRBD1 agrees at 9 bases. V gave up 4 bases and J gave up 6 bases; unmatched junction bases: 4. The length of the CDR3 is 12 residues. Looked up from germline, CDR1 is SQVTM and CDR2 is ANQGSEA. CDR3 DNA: TGCAGCGTTGGGACAGGGGTCCTCGAGCAGTACTTC. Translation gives CSVGTGVLEQYF.

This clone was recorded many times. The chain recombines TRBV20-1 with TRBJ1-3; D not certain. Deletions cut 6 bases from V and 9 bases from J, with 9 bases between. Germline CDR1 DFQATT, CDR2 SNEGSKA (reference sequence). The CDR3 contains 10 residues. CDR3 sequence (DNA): TGCAGTGCCCTCGGTGGCACCATATATTTT. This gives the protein CSALGGTIYF.

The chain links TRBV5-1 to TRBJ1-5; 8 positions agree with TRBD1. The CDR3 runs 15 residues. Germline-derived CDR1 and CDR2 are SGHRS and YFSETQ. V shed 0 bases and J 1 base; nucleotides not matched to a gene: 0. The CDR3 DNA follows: TGCGCCAGCAGCTTGGCAGGGGGCAGCAATCAGCCCCAGCATTTT. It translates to CASSLAGGSNQPQHF.

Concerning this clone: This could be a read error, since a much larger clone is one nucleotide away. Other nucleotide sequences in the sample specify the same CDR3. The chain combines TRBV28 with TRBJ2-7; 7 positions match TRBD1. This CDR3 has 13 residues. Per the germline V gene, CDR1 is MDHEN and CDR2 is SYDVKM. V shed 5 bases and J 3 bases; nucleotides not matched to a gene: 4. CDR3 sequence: CASSPGTDYEQYF. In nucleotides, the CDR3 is TGTGCCAGCAGTCCCGGGACAGACTACGAGCAGTACTTC.